This passage covers 4 T cell receptor beta chains from one sample sequenced in a study of lymphopenia after photon versus proton radiotherapy. Here immunoSEQ multiplex PCR was the method, and the copy in TCRdb shows in-frame clones only, minus some. The data hold more than 70,000 clones, with 80% to 90% observed a single time. The sample was peripheral blood, taken from a patient treated with proton-based radiotherapy. The receptors were gathered from a man between 60 and 70 years old with pancreatic cancer.

The chain uses TRBV7-2 and TRBJ2-2, with a weak D call TRBD2 (6 bases). The CDR3 has 17 amino acids. The germline V and J ends were trimmed by 8 bases and 7 bases, with 26 bases remaining between them. Germline V gene lookup returns CDR1 SGHTA and CDR2 FQGNSA. As DNA, the CDR3 is TGTGCCAGCCGAATGCTAGGAGGGATCCGCGGCGGCGGGGAGCTGTTTTTT. This codes for CASRMLGGIRGGGELFF.

This chain joins TRBV28 and TRBJ1-3; D is ambiguous. This CDR3 spans 11 amino acids. Per the germline V gene, CDR1 is MDHEN and CDR2 is SYDVKM. With 7 bases removed from V and 7 bases from J, the gap between germline ends came to 8 bases. The DNA for the CDR3 is TGTGCCAGCATTTCCGGGAACACCATATATTTT. Translation: CASISGNTIYF.

CDR3 in amino acids: CASSLVGGASTDTQYF. CDR3 in DNA: TGTGCCAGCAGCTTAGTTGGGGGAGCTAGCACAGATACGCAGTATTTT. This chain joins TRBV11-2 and TRBJ2-3, with D possibly called TRBD1 or TRBD2 (5 bases each). From germline, CDR1 is SGHAT and CDR2 FQNNGV. The CDR3 runs to 16 residues. V was trimmed by 1 base and J by 0 bases, leaving 11 bases between them.

V gene TRBV5-1 combines with J gene TRBJ1-4; no clear D. Trimming removed 0 bases from V and 0 bases from J, with 6 bases in between. This CDR3 region has 15 residues. Germline CDR1 is SGHRS and CDR2 is YFSETQ. This chain's CDR3 is CASSLVGSTNEKLFF. CDR3 nucleotides: TGCGCCAGCAGCTTGGTGGGTTCAACTAATGAAAAACTGTTTTTT.